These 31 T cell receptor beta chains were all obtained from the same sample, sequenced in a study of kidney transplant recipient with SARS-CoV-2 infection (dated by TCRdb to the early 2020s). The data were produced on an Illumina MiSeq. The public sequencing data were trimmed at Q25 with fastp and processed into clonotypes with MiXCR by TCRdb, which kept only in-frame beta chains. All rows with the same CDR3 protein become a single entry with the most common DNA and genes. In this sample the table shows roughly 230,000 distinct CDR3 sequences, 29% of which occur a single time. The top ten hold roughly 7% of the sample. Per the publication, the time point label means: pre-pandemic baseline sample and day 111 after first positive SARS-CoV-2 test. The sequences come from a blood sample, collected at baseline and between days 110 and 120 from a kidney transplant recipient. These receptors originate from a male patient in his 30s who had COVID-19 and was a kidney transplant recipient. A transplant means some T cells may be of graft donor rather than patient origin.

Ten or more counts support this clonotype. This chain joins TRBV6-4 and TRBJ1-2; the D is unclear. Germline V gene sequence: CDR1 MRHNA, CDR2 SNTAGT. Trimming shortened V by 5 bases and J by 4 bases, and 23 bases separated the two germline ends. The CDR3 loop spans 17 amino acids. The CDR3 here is CASSFAPSHGKTYGYTF. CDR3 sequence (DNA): TGTGCCAGCAGTTTCGCTCCCTCACACGGAAAGACCTATGGCTACACCTTC.

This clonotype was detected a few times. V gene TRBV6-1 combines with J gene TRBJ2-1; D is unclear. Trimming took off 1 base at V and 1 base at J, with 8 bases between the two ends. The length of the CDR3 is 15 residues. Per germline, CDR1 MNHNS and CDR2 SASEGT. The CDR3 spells CASSEGLLSYNEQFF. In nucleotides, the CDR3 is TGTGCCAGCAGTGAAGGGTTACTATCCTACAATGAGCAGTTCTTC.

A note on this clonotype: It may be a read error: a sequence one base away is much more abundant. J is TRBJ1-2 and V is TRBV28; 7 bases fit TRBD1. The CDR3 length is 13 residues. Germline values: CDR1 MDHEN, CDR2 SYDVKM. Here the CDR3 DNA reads TGTGCCGGCAGGGACAGTTGGGCGGGTGGCTACACCTTC. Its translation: CAGRDSWAGGYTF.

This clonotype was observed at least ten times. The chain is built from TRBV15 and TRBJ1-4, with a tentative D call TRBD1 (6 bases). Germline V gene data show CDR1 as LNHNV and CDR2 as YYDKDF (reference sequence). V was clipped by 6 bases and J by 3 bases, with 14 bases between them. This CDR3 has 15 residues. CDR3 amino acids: CATRGGQGPNEKLFF. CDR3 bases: TGTGCCACCAGAGGGGGGCAGGGTCCTAATGAAAAACTGTTTTTT.

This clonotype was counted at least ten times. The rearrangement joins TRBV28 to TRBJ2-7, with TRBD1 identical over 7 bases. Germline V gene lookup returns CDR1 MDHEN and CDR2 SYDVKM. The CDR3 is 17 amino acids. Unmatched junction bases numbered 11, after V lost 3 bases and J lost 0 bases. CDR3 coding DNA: TGTGCCAGCAGTTTTGAGGCAGGGGGAGCCGGCTCCTACGAGCAGTACTTC. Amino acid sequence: CASSFEAGGAGSYEQYF.

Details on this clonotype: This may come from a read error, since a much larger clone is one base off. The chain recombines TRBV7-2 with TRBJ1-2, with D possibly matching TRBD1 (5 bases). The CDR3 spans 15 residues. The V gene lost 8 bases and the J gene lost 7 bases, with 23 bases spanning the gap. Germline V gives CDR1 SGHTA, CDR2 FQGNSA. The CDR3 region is CASPLGGAKTGGYTF. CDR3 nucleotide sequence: TGTGCCAGCCCTCTCGGCGGGGCGAAGACCGGTGGCTACACCTTC. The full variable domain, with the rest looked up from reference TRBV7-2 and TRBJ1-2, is GAGVSQSPSNKVTEKGKDVELRCDPISGHTALYWYRQSLGQGLEFLIYFQGNSAPDKSGLPSDRFSAERTGGSVSTLTIQRTQQEDSAVYLCASPLGGAKTGGYTFGSGTRLTVV.

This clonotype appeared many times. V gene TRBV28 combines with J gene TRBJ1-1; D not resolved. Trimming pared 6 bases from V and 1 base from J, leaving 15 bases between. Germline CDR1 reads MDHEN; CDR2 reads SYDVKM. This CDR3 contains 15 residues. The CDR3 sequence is CASSTPSVGNTEAFF. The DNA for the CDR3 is TGTGCCAGCAGCACCCCCAGCGTGGGGAACACTGAAGCTTTCTTT.

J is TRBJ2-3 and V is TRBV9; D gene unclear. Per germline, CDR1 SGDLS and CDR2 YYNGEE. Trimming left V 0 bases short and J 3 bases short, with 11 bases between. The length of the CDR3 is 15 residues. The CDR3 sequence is CASSVVLTGTDTQYF. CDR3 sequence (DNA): TGTGCCAGCAGCGTAGTTCTAACTGGGACAGATACGCAGTATTTT.

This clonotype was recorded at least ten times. The CDR3 reads CASSATGTSGYEQYF. CDR3 DNA sequence: TGTGCCAGCAGCGCTACCGGGACTAGCGGCTACGAGCAGTACTTC. J is TRBJ2-7 and V is TRBV9; 11 bases are shared with TRBD2. Germline-derived CDR1 and CDR2 are SGDLS and YYNGEE. The CDR3 spans 15 residues. The junction had 5 bases not matched to a gene; V was cut back by 3 bases and J by 3 bases.

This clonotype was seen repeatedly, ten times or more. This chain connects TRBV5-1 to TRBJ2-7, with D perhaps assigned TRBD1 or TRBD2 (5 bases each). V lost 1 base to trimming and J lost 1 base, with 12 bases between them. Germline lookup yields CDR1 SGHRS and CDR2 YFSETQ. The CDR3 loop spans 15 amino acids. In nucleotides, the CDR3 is TGCGCCAGCAGCTTGTTTACCGAGGGGTCCTACGAGCAGTACTTC. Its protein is CASSLFTEGSYEQYF.

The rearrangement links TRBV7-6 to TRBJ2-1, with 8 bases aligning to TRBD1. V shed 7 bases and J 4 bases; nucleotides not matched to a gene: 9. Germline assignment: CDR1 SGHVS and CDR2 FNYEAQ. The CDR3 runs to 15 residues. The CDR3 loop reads CASKQQGVWYNEQFF. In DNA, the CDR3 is TGTGCCAGCAAGCAACAGGGGGTATGGTACAATGAGCAGTTCTTC.

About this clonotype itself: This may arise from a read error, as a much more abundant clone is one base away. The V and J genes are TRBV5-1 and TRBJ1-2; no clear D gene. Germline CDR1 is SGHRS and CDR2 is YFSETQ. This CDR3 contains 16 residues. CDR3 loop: CASPWASVRKTYDYTF. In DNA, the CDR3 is TGCGCCAGCCCCTGGGCATCGGTTCGAAAGACCTATGACTACACCTTC.

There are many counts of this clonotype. CDR3 loop: CSAREDLTGGTEAFF. The DNA of the CDR3 is TGCAGTGCTAGAGAAGACCTGACAGGGGGCACTGAAGCTTTCTTT. This rearrangement joins TRBV20-1 to TRBJ1-1, with 9 nucleotides matching TRBD1. CDR1 and CDR2 from the germline V gene are DFQATT and SNEGSKA (reference sequence). There are 15 residues in the CDR3. V shed 0 bases, J shed 4 bases, and the junction held 6 bases outside the gene matches.

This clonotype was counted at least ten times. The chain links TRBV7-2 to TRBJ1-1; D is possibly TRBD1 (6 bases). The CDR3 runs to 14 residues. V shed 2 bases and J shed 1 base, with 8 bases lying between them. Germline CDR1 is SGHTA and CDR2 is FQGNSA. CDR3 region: CASSLTGANTEAFF. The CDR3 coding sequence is TGTGCCAGCAGCTTAACGGGGGCGAACACTGAAGCTTTCTTT.

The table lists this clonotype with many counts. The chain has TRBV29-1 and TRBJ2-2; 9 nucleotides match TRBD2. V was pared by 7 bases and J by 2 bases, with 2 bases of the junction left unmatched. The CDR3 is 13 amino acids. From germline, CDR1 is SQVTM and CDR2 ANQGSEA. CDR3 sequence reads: CSGLAENTGELFF. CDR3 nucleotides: TGCAGCGGACTAGCGGAAAACACCGGGGAGCTGTTTTTT.

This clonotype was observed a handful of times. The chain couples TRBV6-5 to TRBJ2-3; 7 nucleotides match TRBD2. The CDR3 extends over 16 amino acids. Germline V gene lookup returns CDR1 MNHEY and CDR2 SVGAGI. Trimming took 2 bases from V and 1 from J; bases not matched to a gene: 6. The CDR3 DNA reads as TGTGCCAGCAGTTACAAGGGGCTAGCGGGCACAGATACGCAGTATTTT. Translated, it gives CASSYKGLAGTDTQYF.

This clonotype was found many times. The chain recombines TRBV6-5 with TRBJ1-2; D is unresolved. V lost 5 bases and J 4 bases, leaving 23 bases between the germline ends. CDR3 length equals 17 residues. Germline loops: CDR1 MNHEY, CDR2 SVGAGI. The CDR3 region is CASSPACSMRKTYGYTF. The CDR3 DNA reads TGTGCCAGCAGTCCTGCATGCTCTATGCGAAAGACCTATGGCTACACCTTC.

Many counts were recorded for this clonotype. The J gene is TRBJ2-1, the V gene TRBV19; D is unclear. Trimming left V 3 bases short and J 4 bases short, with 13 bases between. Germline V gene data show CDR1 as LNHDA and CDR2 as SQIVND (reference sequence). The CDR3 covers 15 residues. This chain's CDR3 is CASSIEAPRYNEQFF. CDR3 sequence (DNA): TGTGCCAGTAGTATTGAAGCGCCTCGGTACAATGAGCAGTTCTTC.

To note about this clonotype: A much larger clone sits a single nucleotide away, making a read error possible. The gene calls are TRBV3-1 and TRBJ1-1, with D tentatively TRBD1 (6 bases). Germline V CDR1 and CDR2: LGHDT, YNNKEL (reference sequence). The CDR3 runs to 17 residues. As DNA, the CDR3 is TGTGTCAGCAGCAAAGGGGCGTCAGGGGTGGGACTGGGTGGAGCTTTCTTT. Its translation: CVSSKGASGVGLGGAFF.

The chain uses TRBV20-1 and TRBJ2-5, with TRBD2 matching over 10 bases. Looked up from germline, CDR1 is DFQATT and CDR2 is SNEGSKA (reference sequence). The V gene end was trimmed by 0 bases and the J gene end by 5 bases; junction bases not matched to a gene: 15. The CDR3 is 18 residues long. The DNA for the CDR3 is TGCAGTGCTAGAGATCCTAGCGGGAGTATTGTAGTTCTGGAGACCCAGTACTTC. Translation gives CSARDPSGSIVVLETQYF.

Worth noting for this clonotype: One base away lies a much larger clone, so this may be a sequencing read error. The CDR3 nucleotides are TGTGCCAGCAGCAACCCCGTTAAGTGCCGAAAGACCTATGGCTACACCTTC. It codes for CASSNPVKCRKTYGYTF. The chain links TRBV7-7 to TRBJ1-2; D gene ambiguous. Germline CDR1 and CDR2: SSHAT and FNYEAQ (reference sequence). CDR3 size: 17 residues. Trimming removed 5 bases at V and 4 bases at J, with 23 bases between.

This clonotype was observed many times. The CDR3 is CSASPLAINYEQYF. CDR3 nucleotide sequence: TGCAGTGCCTCTCCCCTAGCGATTAACTACGAGCAGTACTTC. The chain has TRBV20-1 and TRBJ2-7, with a possible D match to TRBD2 (6 bases). Germline values: CDR1 DFQATT, CDR2 SNEGSKA (reference sequence). Trimming pared 6 bases from V and 3 bases from J, leaving 18 bases between. CDR3 length: 14 residues.

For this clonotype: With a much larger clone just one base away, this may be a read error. The CDR3 DNA is TGTGCCAGCAGCTACAAGCCCGCCGTACTTAATGAAAAACCGTTTTTT. It translates to CASSYKPAVLNEKPFF. The rearrangement joins TRBV6-9 to TRBJ1-4; D not resolved. The CDR3 runs 16 residues. Germline V CDR1 and CDR2: MNHGY, SVAAGI.

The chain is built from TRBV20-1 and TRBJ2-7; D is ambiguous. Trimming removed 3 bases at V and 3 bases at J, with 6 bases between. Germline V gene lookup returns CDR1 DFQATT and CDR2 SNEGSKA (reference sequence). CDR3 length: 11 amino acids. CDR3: CSARDVYEQYF. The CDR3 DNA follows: TGCAGTGCTAGGGACGTCTACGAGCAGTACTTC.

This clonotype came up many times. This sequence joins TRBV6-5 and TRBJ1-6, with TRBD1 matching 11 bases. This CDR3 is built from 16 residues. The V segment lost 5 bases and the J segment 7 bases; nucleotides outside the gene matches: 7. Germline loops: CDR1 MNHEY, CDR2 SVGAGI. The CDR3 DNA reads TGTGCCAGCAGTGGCCTCCGGGACAGGGGGAATTCACCCCTCCACTTT. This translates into CASSGLRDRGNSPLHF.

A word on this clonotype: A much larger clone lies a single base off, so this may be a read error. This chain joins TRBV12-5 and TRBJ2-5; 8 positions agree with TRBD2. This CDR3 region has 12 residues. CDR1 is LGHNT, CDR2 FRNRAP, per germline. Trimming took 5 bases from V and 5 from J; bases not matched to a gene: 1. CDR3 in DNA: TGTGCTAGTGGTACGGGGGGGGAGACCCAGTACTTC. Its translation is CASGTGGETQYF. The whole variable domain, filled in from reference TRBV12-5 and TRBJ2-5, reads DARVTQTPRHKVTEMGQEVTMRCQPILGHNTVFWYRQTMMQGLELLAYFRNRAPLDDSGMPKDRFSAEMPDATLATLKIQPSEPRDSAVYFCASGTGGETQYFGPGTRLLVL.

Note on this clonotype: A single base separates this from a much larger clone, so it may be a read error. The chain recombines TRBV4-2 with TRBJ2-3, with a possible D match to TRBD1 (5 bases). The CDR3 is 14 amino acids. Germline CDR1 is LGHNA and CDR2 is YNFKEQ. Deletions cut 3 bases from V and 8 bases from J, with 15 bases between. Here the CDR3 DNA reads TGTGCCAGCAGCCAGGGGAAAGGGGTTGGTACGCAGTATTTT. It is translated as CASSQGKGVGTQYF.

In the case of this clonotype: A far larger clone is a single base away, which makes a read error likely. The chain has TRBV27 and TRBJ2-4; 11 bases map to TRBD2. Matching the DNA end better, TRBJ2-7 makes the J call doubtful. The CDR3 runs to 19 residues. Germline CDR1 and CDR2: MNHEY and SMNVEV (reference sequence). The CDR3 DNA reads TGTGCCGGCAGTTTAAGGGGGGTTTATACTAGCGGGAGAATGGGCGAGCAGTACTTC. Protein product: CAGSLRGVYTSGRMGEQYF.

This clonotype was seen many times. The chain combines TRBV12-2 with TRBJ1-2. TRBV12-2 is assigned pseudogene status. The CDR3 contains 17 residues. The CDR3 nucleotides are TGTGCAAGTCGCATATGTTCGACTCCACGAAAGACCTATGGCTACACCTTC. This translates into CASRICSTPRKTYGYTF.

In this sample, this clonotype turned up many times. CDR3 amino acids: CASGLATGELFF. CDR3 in DNA: TGTGCTAGTGGGTTAGCAACCGGGGAGCTGTTTTTT. V and J are TRBV12-5 and TRBJ2-2; D call uncertain. From germline, CDR1 is LGHNT and CDR2 FRNRAP. V was pared by 6 bases and J by 5 bases, with 7 bases between. The CDR3 has 12 amino acids.

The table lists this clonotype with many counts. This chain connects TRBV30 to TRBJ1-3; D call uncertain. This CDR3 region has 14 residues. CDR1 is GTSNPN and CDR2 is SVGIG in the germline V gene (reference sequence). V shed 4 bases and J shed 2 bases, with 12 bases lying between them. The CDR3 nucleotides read TGTGCCTGGACTACGGGCTCTACTGGAAACACCATATATTTT. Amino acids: CAWTTGSTGNTIYF.